This passage covers 23 T cell receptor beta chains from one sample sequenced in a study of cytomegalovirus exposure and HLA in healthy donors. The primer mix had 60 Vbeta and 13 Jbeta primers. Profiled with immunoSEQ multiplex PCR; TCRdb holds only in-frame clones, not every one. The data contain 95,000 to 100,000 clones, roughly 82% of them seen just once; the ten biggest clones take up less than 11%. The sample taken for sequencing was PBMCs. The receptors stem from a man in his forties or fifties in good health and CMV-seronegative.

As concerns this clone: The sample carries other DNA sequences with the same CDR3. This chain links TRBV5-1 with TRBJ1-4; a possible D gene is TRBD1 (5 bases). The CDR3 has 15 amino acids. Germline CDR1 is SGHRS and CDR2 is YFSETQ. V was clipped by 0 bases and J by 5 bases, with 11 bases between them. CDR3 in DNA: TGCGCCAGCAGCTTGGAAGGGCACAGGAATGAAAAACTGTTTTTT. Protein: CASSLEGHRNEKLFF.

This clone has only one observation. This chain uses TRBV7-2 with TRBJ2-3, with a possible D match to TRBD1 (5 bases). The CDR3 is made up of 16 amino acids. V gave up 5 bases and J gave up 6 bases, with 21 bases separating them. Germline-derived CDR1 and CDR2 are SGHTA and FQGNSA. The CDR3 nucleotides read TGTGCCAGCAGCCCCCCCCTTTGGGGCGAGATGGATACGCAGTATTTT. Translation gives CASSPPLWGEMDTQYF.

The rearrangement uses TRBV5-1 and TRBJ1-1, with D unclear. Per germline, CDR1 SGHRS and CDR2 YFSETQ. V gave up 4 bases and J gave up 5 bases, with 12 bases separating them. The CDR3 is 13 amino acids. In DNA form, the CDR3 reads TGCGCCAGCAGCCCGGAATGGGCGACTGAAGCTTTCTTT. This gives the protein CASSPEWATEAFF.

This clone is a singleton in its sample. Within the sample, other DNA sequences also encode this same CDR3. The chain links TRBV6-6 to TRBJ2-5; 9 nucleotides line up with TRBD1. This CDR3 comprises 14 residues. With 4 bases clipped from V and 2 bases from J, the junction kept 2 bases outside the gene matches. The germline CDR1 and CDR2 sequences are MNHNY and SVGAGI (reference sequence). The CDR3 sequence: CASSSGTGQETQYF. Here the CDR3 DNA reads TGTGCCAGCAGTTCTGGGACAGGGCAAGAGACCCAGTACTTC.

This chain joins TRBV9 and TRBJ1-3; possible D gene TRBD1, 5 bases. The CDR3 spans 15 residues. Trimming took 0 bases from V and 3 from J, leaving 10 bases between them. Germline V lookup: CDR1 SGDLS, CDR2 YYNGEE. The CDR3 coding sequence is TGTGCCAGCAGCGTAGGGGGGGGAGATGGAAACACCATATATTTT. Protein sequence: CASSVGGGDGNTIYF.

This clone was seen a single time. The J gene is TRBJ1-2, the V gene TRBV5-4, with D hard to call. The CDR3 contains 14 residues. V was cut by 4 bases and J by 2 bases, with 12 bases left in between. Germline V CDR1 and CDR2: SGHNT, YYREEE (reference sequence). The CDR3 loop reads CASSIGVGNYGYTF. The CDR3 DNA is TGTGCCAGCAGCATCGGGGTCGGGAACTATGGCTACACCTTC. The whole variable domain, filled in from reference TRBV5-4 and TRBJ1-2, reads ETGVTQSPTHLIKTRGQQVTLRCSSQSGHNTVSWYQQALGQGPQFIFQYYREEENGRGNFPPRFSGLQFPNYSSELNVNALELDDSALYLCASSIGVGNYGYTFGSGTRLTVV.

This chain uses TRBV2 with TRBJ1-5; possible D gene TRBD1, 5 bases. The germline V and J ends were trimmed by 5 bases and 4 bases, with 9 bases remaining between them. This CDR3 contains 13 residues. Germline CDR1 is SNHLY and CDR2 is FYNNEI. The CDR3 loop is CASSPQANQPQHF. For the CDR3, the DNA is TGTGCCAGCAGTCCACAGGCTAATCAGCCCCAGCATTTT. Supplemented by reference TRBV2 and TRBJ1-5, the full variable domain reads EPEVTQTPSHQVTQMGQEVILRCVPISNHLYFYWYRQILGQKVEFLVSFYNNEISEKSEIFDDQFSVERPDGSNFTLKIRSTKLEDSAMYFCASSPQANQPQHFGDGTRLSIL.

V is TRBV4-1 and J is TRBJ1-3; tentatively, D is TRBD1 (5 bases). V dropped 4 bases and J dropped 0 bases, with 13 bases sitting between them. Germline CDR1 reads MGHRA; CDR2 reads YSYEKL. The CDR3 contains 16 residues. The CDR3 DNA follows: TGCGCCAGCAGCCCAGCTGGGGGGGGCTCTGGAAACACCATATATTTT. It encodes CASSPAGGGSGNTIYF.

This rearrangement joins TRBV5-1 to TRBJ1-3; a possible D gene is TRBD1 (6 bases). V gave up 4 bases and J gave up 2 bases, with 19 bases separating them. This CDR3 has 17 residues. Looked up from germline, CDR1 is SGHRS and CDR2 is YFSETQ. The CDR3 nucleotides are TGCGCCAGCAGCCAATACTCACAGGGTGCGACTGGAAACACCATATATTTT. Its translation: CASSQYSQGATGNTIYF. The full variable domain, in which reference TRBV5-1 and TRBJ1-3 provide the parts outside the CDR3, is KAGVTQTPRYLIKTRGQQVTLSCSPISGHRSVSWYQQTPGQGLQFLFEYFSETQRNKGNFPGRFSGRQFSNSRSEMNVSTLELGDSALYLCASSQYSQGATGNTIYFGEGSWLTVV.

J is TRBJ2-3 and V is TRBV4-2; 9 bases match TRBD1. Germline V gives CDR1 LGHNA, CDR2 YNFKEQ. The ends lost 4 bases at V and 4 bases at J; junction bases unmatched: 9. This CDR3 has 16 residues. CDR3 nucleotide sequence: TGTGCCAGCAGCCGGAATCCGGGACAGGGTGCAGATACGCAGTATTTT. Residues: CASSRNPGQGADTQYF.

This rearrangement joins TRBV6-5 to TRBJ2-7, with 9 bases fitting TRBD2. V shed 5 bases and J 4 bases; nucleotides not matched to a gene: 9. This CDR3 contains 15 residues. Germline V lookup: CDR1 MNHEY, CDR2 SVGAGI. CDR3 bases: TGTGCCAGCAGTAGCTATAGCGGGAGTGGTTACGAGCAGTACTTC. It is translated as CASSSYSGSGYEQYF.

In its sample, this clone was seen a few times. The genes are TRBV5-1 and TRBJ2-3; the D gene is possibly TRBD1 (6 bases). In germline, CDR1 is SGHRS, CDR2 YFSETQ. There are 16 residues in the CDR3. The germline V and J ends were trimmed by 3 bases and 0 bases, with 14 bases remaining between them. CDR3 sequence: CASSSFGDKSTDTQYF. The CDR3 bases are TGCGCCAGCAGCTCCTTTGGGGACAAGAGCACAGATACGCAGTATTTT.

This clone has a handful of counts. The gene calls are TRBV28 and TRBJ1-4; D unclear. The CDR3 runs to 14 residues. Trimming cost V 2 bases and J 10 bases, with 14 bases left between them. Per germline, CDR1 MDHEN and CDR2 SYDVKM. Here the CDR3 DNA reads TGTGCCAGCAGTTTACCCTACCCGCTAGGAAAACTGTTTTTT. It codes for CASSLPYPLGKLFF.

This rearrangement joins TRBV29-1 to TRBJ2-3; 9 bases agree with TRBD1. The CDR3 sequence is 15 residues long. V gave up 6 bases and J gave up 4 bases; unmatched junction bases: 11. CDR1 is SQVTM and CDR2 is ANQGSEA in the germline V gene. CDR3 loop: CSVKTGTGIADTQYF. CDR3 nucleotides: TGCAGCGTGAAGACCGGGACAGGGATCGCAGATACGCAGTATTTT.

The genes are TRBV18 and TRBJ1-2, with TRBD1 matching 10 bases. Germline V gene data show CDR1 as KGHSH and CDR2 as LQKENI. Germline trimming cut 3 bases from V and 6 bases from J; bases unmatched to any gene: 7. The CDR3 consists of 15 residues. CDR3 coding DNA: TGTGCCAGCTCACCCGACATGGGACAGGGGAATGGCTACACCTTC. Amino acids: CASSPDMGQGNGYTF. The full variable domain, with the rest looked up from reference TRBV18 and TRBJ1-2, is NAGVMQNPRHLVRRRGQEARLRCSPMKGHSHVYWYRQLPEEGLKFMVYLQKENIIDESGMPKERFSAEFPKEGPSILRIQQVVRGDSAAYFCASSPDMGQGNGYTFGSGTRLTVV.

The table lists this clone with a few counts. The chain is built from TRBV7-2 and TRBJ1-2; 8 bases are shared with TRBD1. This CDR3 is 16 amino acids long. CDR1 and CDR2 (germline): SGHTA, FQGNSA. V gave up 5 bases and J gave up 5 bases; unmatched junction bases: 13. As DNA, the CDR3 is TGTGCCAGCAGCGACCCTACAGGGGGAGCTGTGTATGGCTACACCTTC. This encodes CASSDPTGGAVYGYTF.

For the CDR3, the DNA is TGTGCCAGCAGTGACCGATCGACAGGGACCTATGGCTACACCTTC. Protein sequence: CASSDRSTGTYGYTF. V gene TRBV25-1 combines with J gene TRBJ1-2; 7 positions match TRBD1. Germline trimming cut 3 bases from V and 4 bases from J; bases unmatched to any gene: 8. This CDR3 contains 15 residues. Germline lookup yields CDR1 MGHDK and CDR2 SYGVNS.

This clone was recorded a few times. In nucleotides, the CDR3 is TGTGCCAGCAGCAGTGGACACTCGGGACTAGCGGGAGAAGGCCAAGAGACCCAGTACTTC. Its translation: CASSSGHSGLAGEGQETQYF. The chain recombines TRBV7-8 with TRBJ2-5, with 14 bases that match TRBD2. CDR3 length equals 20 residues. In germline, CDR1 is SGHVS, CDR2 FQNEAQ. The ends lost 5 bases at V and 1 base at J; junction bases unmatched: 15. The full variable domain, in which reference TRBV7-8 and TRBJ2-5 provide the parts outside the CDR3, is GAGVSQSPRYKVAKRGQDVALRCDPISGHVSLFWYQQALGQGPEFLTYFQNEAQLDKSGLPSDRFFAERPEGSVSTLKIQRTQQEDSAVYLCASSSGHSGLAGEGQETQYFGPGTRLLVL.

The rearrangement links TRBV19 to TRBJ1-1, with D maybe TRBD1 (6 bases). Trimming shortened V by 3 bases and J by 4 bases, and 9 bases separated the two germline ends. CDR1 is LNHDA, CDR2 SQIVND, per germline (reference sequence). This CDR3 has 13 residues. CDR3 protein: CASSMVGGTEAFF. The CDR3 DNA reads TGTGCCAGTAGTATGGTAGGGGGCACTGAAGCTTTCTTT.

The chain uses TRBV27 and TRBJ2-7; no reliable D call. Germline loops: CDR1 MNHEY, CDR2 SMNVEV (reference sequence). V lost 4 bases, J lost 4 bases, and 2 bases lay in between. This CDR3 region has 10 residues. CDR3 amino acids: CASSSYEQYF. The CDR3 nucleotides are TGTGCCAGCAGTTCATACGAGCAGTACTTC.

Turning to this clone: No conserved phenylalanine or tryptophan is present at the end of the CDR3, so a read error is the likely explanation. The V gene is TRBV29-1, the J gene TRBJ2-7, with 8 bases aligning to TRBD2. CDR1 and CDR2 (germline): SQVTM, ANQGSEA. The CDR3 totals 14 residues. The V segment lost 3 bases and the J segment 2 bases; nucleotides outside the gene matches: 6. The CDR3 here is CSVDQRGRTYEQYL. Written as DNA, the CDR3 is TGCAGCGTTGATCAGCGGGGGCGAACCTACGAGCAGTACCTC.

V usage is TRBV2 and J usage is TRBJ2-3, with 12 bases matching TRBD2. This CDR3 region has 15 residues. The germline V gene has CDR1 SNHLY and CDR2 FYNNEI. The V gene end was trimmed by 4 bases and the J gene end by 6 bases; junction bases not matched to a gene: 5. CDR3 coding DNA: TGTGCCAGCAGTGTCCTAGCGGGGGGGGGTGATACGCAGTATTTT. Its protein is CASSVLAGGGDTQYF. Filled out from reference TRBV2 and TRBJ2-3, the complete variable domain reads EPEVTQTPSHQVTQMGQEVILRCVPISNHLYFYWYRQILGQKVEFLVSFYNNEISEKSEIFDDQFSVERPDGSNFTLKIRSTKLEDSAMYFCASSVLAGGGDTQYFGPGTRLTVL.

In regard to this clone: Other DNA variants within this sample encode the same CDR3. The rearrangement links TRBV28 to TRBJ2-3; D gene uncertain. The V gene lost 6 bases and the J gene lost 0 bases, with 7 bases spanning the gap. The CDR3 runs to 13 residues. CDR1 is MDHEN, CDR2 SYDVKM, per germline. The CDR3 nucleotides read TGTGCCAGCAGGTCCGGGAGCACAGATACGCAGTATTTT. Encoded protein: CASRSGSTDTQYF.